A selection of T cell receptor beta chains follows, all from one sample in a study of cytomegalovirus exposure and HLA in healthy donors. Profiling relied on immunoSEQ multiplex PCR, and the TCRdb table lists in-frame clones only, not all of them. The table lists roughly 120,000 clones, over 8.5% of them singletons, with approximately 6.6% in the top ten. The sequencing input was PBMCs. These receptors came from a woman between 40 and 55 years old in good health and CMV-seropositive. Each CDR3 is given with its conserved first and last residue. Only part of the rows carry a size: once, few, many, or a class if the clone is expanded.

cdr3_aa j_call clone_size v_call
CASSVGSGLHTGELFF TRBJ2-2 few TRBV9
CASNGRQRSNTEAFF TRBJ1-1 few TRBV6-4
CSVERQGYEQYF TRBJ2-7 NA TRBV29-1
CASRAWTEAFF TRBJ1-1 few TRBV7-6
CASSLAGGQGEAFF TRBJ1-1 NA TRBV5-1
CASSARISGTSGGFTDTQYF TRBJ2-3 NA TRBV6-1
CAWSTPYEQYF TRBJ2-7 NA TRBV30
CASSSRTGPGEQYF TRBJ2-7 NA TRBV7-9
CASSSFSPRDTEAFF TRBJ1-1 NA TRBV27
CASSESQVPTQYF TRBJ2-7 NA TRBV6-1
CASSEGTGRTYEQYF TRBJ2-7 NA TRBV10-1
CASRVAGGPGRNTGELFF TRBJ2-2 NA TRBV19
CARGRDDQPQHF TRBJ1-5 few TRBV21-1
CASSLDVRPSTDTQYF TRBJ2-3 few TRBV5-6
CASSSRRGNTEAFF TRBJ1-1 NA TRBV5-4
CSVAGVTEAFF TRBJ1-1 NA TRBV29-1
CASTLGGSYEQYF TRBJ2-7 few TRBV7-8